What follows are 27 T cell receptor beta chains derived from one specimen sequenced in a study of Ad26.COV2.S vaccination and SARS-CoV-2 variants. The table came from immunoSEQ multiplex PCR; TCRdb's copy has only in-frame clones and leaves some out. This table has more than 150,000 clones, around 88% appearing once. The specimen was peripheral blood, collected after recovery from COVID-19. Source of these receptors: a human donor who had recovered from COVID-19.

The chain links TRBV5-1 to TRBJ2-3, with 11 bases that match TRBD2. The J segment lost 3 bases and the V segment lost 0 bases, leaving 6 bases of the junction unmatched. The germline CDR1 and CDR2 sequences are SGHRS and YFSETQ. The CDR3 length is 17 residues. The CDR3 DNA reads TGCGCCAGCAGCTTGGCTTGGTCTAGCGGGGGGACAGATACGCAGTATTTT. This translates into CASSLAWSSGGTDTQYF.

In this sample, this clone turned up many times. The chain employs TRBV28 and TRBJ1-3, with D possibly being TRBD1 (5 bases). The V gene lost 1 base and the J gene lost 10 bases, with 23 bases spanning the gap. The CDR3 extends over 17 amino acids. Germline V gene data show CDR1 as MDHEN and CDR2 as SYDVKM. The CDR3: CASSLFLFRGGTETIYF. CDR3 nucleotides: TGTGCCAGCAGTTTATTTTTATTCCGCGGGGGTACGGAAACCATATATTTT.

The CDR3 spells CASSSQSGGDWEQYF. For the CDR3, the DNA is TGTGCCAGCAGCTCCCAGAGCGGGGGGGACTGGGAGCAGTACTTC. The chain is built from TRBV11-1 and TRBJ2-7; 10 bases align to TRBD2. Per germline, CDR1 SGHAT and CDR2 FQDESV (reference sequence). The CDR3 runs 15 residues. V lost 4 bases to trimming and J lost 7 bases; unmatched junction nucleotides: 10.

This chain uses TRBV9 with TRBJ1-5; TRBD1 matches 9 bases. V gave up 3 bases and J gave up 3 bases; unmatched junction bases: 4. The germline gives CDR1 SGDLS, CDR2 YYNGEE. This CDR3 has 15 amino acids. The CDR3 region is CASSGGQGSNQPQHF. CDR3 DNA sequence: TGTGCCAGCAGCGGCGGACAGGGGTCCAATCAGCCCCAGCATTTT.

This clone was counted between two and nine times. The rearrangement links TRBV6-2 or TRBV6-3 to TRBJ1-5; the D is unclear. V was clipped by 6 bases and J by 0 bases, with 9 bases between them. In germline, CDR1 is MNHEY, CDR2 SVGEGT. CDR3 length equals 14 residues. CDR3 protein: CASSSTVSNQPQHF. The CDR3 DNA reads TGTGCCAGCAGCTCCACAGTTAGCAATCAGCCCCAGCATTTT.

This rearrangement joins TRBV4-1 to TRBJ2-1, with 13 bases matching TRBD2. Germline lookup yields CDR1 MGHRA and CDR2 YSYEKL. The ends lost 1 base at V and 6 bases at J; junction bases unmatched: 6. The CDR3 loop spans 17 amino acids. Here the CDR3 reads CASSQVRLAGGLNEQFF. CDR3 in DNA: TGCGCCAGCAGCCAAGTCAGACTAGCGGGGGGCCTCAATGAGCAGTTCTTC.

V and J are TRBV3-1 (or the pseudogene TRBV3-2) and TRBJ2-1, with 8 positions matching TRBD2. Per germline, CDR1 LGHDT and CDR2 YNNKEL (reference sequence). The V and J ends lost 0 bases and 6 bases, in that order; junction bases with no gene match: 4. The CDR3 spans 15 residues. The CDR3 loop is CASSQDALAGNEQFF. The CDR3 DNA reads as TGTGCCAGCAGCCAAGACGCCCTAGCGGGCAATGAGCAGTTCTTC.

V usage is TRBV11-2 and J usage is TRBJ1-5, with D possibly TRBD1 on 6 matching bases. Germline CDR1 and CDR2: SGHAT and FQNNGV. This CDR3 contains 13 residues. The V end was cut by 4 bases, the J end by 4 bases, with 8 bases between. The chain's CDR3 is CASSSDRNQPQHF. CDR3 nucleotides: TGTGCCAGCAGCTCCGACAGGAATCAGCCCCAGCATTTT. The variable domain in full, with the rest retrieved from reference TRBV11-2 and TRBJ1-5, is EAGVAQSPRYKIIEKRQSVAFWCNPISGHATLYWYQQILGQGPKLLIQFQNNGVVDDSQLPKDRFSAERLKGVDSTLKIQPAKLEDSAVYLCASSSDRNQPQHFGDGTRLSIL.

V usage is TRBV7-6 and J usage is TRBJ1-3; possible D gene TRBD1, 6 bases. The V end lost 3 bases, the J end lost 4 bases, and 13 bases lay between the germline ends. The germline V gene has CDR1 SGHVS and CDR2 FNYEAQ. CDR3 length equals 15 residues. CDR3 coding DNA: TGTGCCAGCAGCTTCTTGGGGGCGAGCGGAAACACCATATATTTT. This codes for CASSFLGASGNTIYF. Variable domain in full (rest from reference TRBV7-6 and TRBJ1-3): GAGVSQSPRYKVTKRGQDVALRCDPISGHVSLYWYRQALGQGPEFLTYFNYEAQQDKSGLPNDRFSAERPEGSISTLTIQRTEQRDSAMYRCASSFLGASGNTIYFGEGSWLTVV.

V is TRBV6-6 and J is TRBJ2-5, with 8 bases that match TRBD2. The CDR3 sequence is 15 residues long. After removal of 6 bases from V and 4 bases from J, the junction contained 10 bases not matched to a gene. In germline, CDR1 is MNHNY, CDR2 SVGAGI (reference sequence). The chain's CDR3 is CASSPTSGRGETQYF. CDR3 bases: TGTGCCAGCAGCCCTACTAGCGGACGAGGAGAGACCCAGTACTTC.

This rearrangement joins TRBV7-9 to TRBJ2-5, with D perhaps TRBD2 (5 bases). V lost 8 bases to trimming and J lost 2 bases, with 9 bases between them. The CDR3 is made up of 12 amino acids. Germline V CDR1 and CDR2: SEHNR, FQNEAQ (reference sequence). The chain's CDR3 is CASEGQQETQYF. CDR3 in DNA: TGTGCCAGCGAGGGCCAACAAGAGACCCAGTACTTC.

This clone was counted a single time. This may stem from a read error, because a much larger clone lies one nucleotide away. The chain combines TRBV12-5 with TRBJ2-6; 12 nucleotides match TRBD2. This CDR3 has 22 amino acids. The ends lost 1 base at V and 2 bases at J; junction bases unmatched: 15. Germline V CDR1 and CDR2: LGHNT, FRNRAP. The DNA for the CDR3 is TGTGCTAGTGGTTTGGCCCTAGGCGGACTAGCGGGGTCCTTCGCTGGGGCCAACGTCCTGACTTTC. It specifies CASGLALGGLAGSFAGANVLTF.

This clone was detected only once. The chain recombines TRBV6-5 with TRBJ2-3, with 10 bases fitting TRBD2. Germline V CDR1 and CDR2: MNHEY, SVGAGI. The CDR3 loop spans 15 amino acids. V was clipped by 2 bases and J by 5 bases; unmatched bases: 4. The DNA for the CDR3 is TGTGCCAGCAGTTACGGGGCTAGCGGGAGAGATACGCAGTATTTT. Encoded protein: CASSYGASGRDTQYF.

This clone was picked up a small number of times. This chain uses TRBV7-9 with TRBJ2-1, with D maybe TRBD1 (5 bases). The CDR3 loop spans 13 amino acids. V was cut by 3 bases and J by 15 bases, with 18 bases left in between. The germline V gene encodes CDR1 SEHNR and CDR2 FQNEAQ (reference sequence). CDR3 sequence (DNA): TGTGCCAGCAGCTTGAATGGGGCAGCCGATGGGTTCTTC. Encoded protein: CASSLNGAADGFF.

V and J are TRBV25-1 and TRBJ1-2; D remains ambiguous. V dropped 3 bases and J dropped 3 bases, with 8 bases sitting between them. The CDR3 runs 13 residues. Germline V CDR1 and CDR2: MGHDK, SYGVNS. CDR3 nucleotide sequence: TGTGCCAGCAGTGACATGGCAGACTATGGCTACACCTTC. Protein sequence: CASSDMADYGYTF.

The rearrangement uses TRBV23-1 and TRBJ1-1; no clear D. TRBV23-1 is an ORF for which the function is uncertain. Trimming shortened V by 11 bases and J by 0 bases, and 7 bases separated the two germline ends. The CDR3 contains 11 residues. The CDR3 region has the DNA TGCGCCTGGTCAGTGAACACTGAAGCTTTCTTT. It encodes CAWSVNTEAFF.

V and J are TRBV29-1 and TRBJ2-1; tentatively, D is TRBD2 (5 bases). Germline CDR1 is SQVTM and CDR2 is ANQGSEA. The CDR3 covers 15 residues. V lost 0 bases, J lost 6 bases, and 15 bases lay in between. Here the CDR3 reads CSVEDQASRGNEQFF. The CDR3 bases are TGCAGCGTTGAAGACCAGGCTAGCAGAGGCAATGAGCAGTTCTTC.

The chain links TRBV5-4 to TRBJ2-1; D is perhaps TRBD2 (5 bases). In germline, CDR1 is SGHNT, CDR2 YYREEE (reference sequence). Trimming shortened V by 0 bases and J by 6 bases, and 13 bases separated the two germline ends. This CDR3 is 15 amino acids long. CDR3 residues: CASSLEREGINEQFF. The CDR3 DNA reads as TGTGCCAGCAGCTTGGAGAGGGAAGGAATCAATGAGCAGTTCTTC.

The gene calls are TRBV9 and TRBJ2-1, with D maybe TRBD1 (6 bases). The germline CDR1 and CDR2 sequences are SGDLS and YYNGEE. The CDR3 has 15 residues. V dropped 1 base and J dropped 2 bases, with 10 bases sitting between them. CDR3 in DNA: TGTGCCAGCAGCGTAACAGGGCAAACCTACAATGAGCAGTTCTTC. Translated: CASSVTGQTYNEQFF.

The chain recombines TRBV7-8 with TRBJ2-3; D gene ambiguous. Germline loops: CDR1 SGHVS, CDR2 FQNEAQ. Trimming stripped 6 bases from V and 2 bases from J, with 18 bases between. CDR3 length equals 16 residues. The CDR3 DNA follows: TGTGCCAGCAGTCCTTGGGCCAGCAAACCCACAGATACGCAGTATTTT. This gives the protein CASSPWASKPTDTQYF. The full variable domain, with the rest looked up from reference TRBV7-8 and TRBJ2-3, is GAGVSQSPRYKVAKRGQDVALRCDPISGHVSLFWYQQALGQGPEFLTYFQNEAQLDKSGLPSDRFFAERPEGSVSTLKIQRTQQEDSAVYLCASSPWASKPTDTQYFGPGTRLTVL.

As DNA, the CDR3 is TGTGCCAGCAGTTTGGGGGACAGGGGGTATGGCTACACCTTC. It yields the protein CASSLGDRGYGYTF. The V gene is TRBV28, the J gene TRBJ1-2; TRBD1 agrees at 11 bases. V shed 3 bases, J shed 5 bases, and the junction held 2 bases outside the gene matches. CDR1 is MDHEN and CDR2 is SYDVKM in the germline V gene. This CDR3 has 14 residues.

The rearrangement joins TRBV28 to TRBJ2-7, with D uncertain. V lost 2 bases and J 0 bases, leaving 5 bases between the germline ends. This CDR3 comprises 13 residues. Germline lookup yields CDR1 MDHEN and CDR2 SYDVKM. This CDR3 is CASSLIVSYEQYF. CDR3 coding DNA: TGTGCCAGCAGTTTAATAGTCTCCTACGAGCAGTACTTC.

The chain joins TRBV5-1 to TRBJ2-1; TRBD2 agrees at 10 bases. This CDR3 is built from 15 residues. Germline trimming cut 2 bases from V and 8 bases from J; bases unmatched to any gene: 7. The germline gives CDR1 SGHRS, CDR2 YFSETQ. DNA of the CDR3: TGCGCCAGCAGCTTTGAAGCGGGGGGGCCGCATGAGCAGTTCTTC. The encoded protein is CASSFEAGGPHEQFF.

The chain employs TRBV7-2 and TRBJ2-7; 8 nucleotides agree with TRBD2. V shed 3 bases, J shed 3 bases, and the junction held 7 bases outside the gene matches. The CDR3 totals 15 residues. The germline CDR1 and CDR2 sequences are SGHTA and FQGNSA. The CDR3: CASSLSRGGRYEQYF. The CDR3, as DNA: TGTGCCAGCAGCTTGTCTCGCGGGGGGCGCTACGAGCAGTACTTC.

This clone turned up a few times. The chain recombines TRBV7-3 with TRBJ1-1; D uncertain. The CDR3 covers 13 residues. V was shortened by 2 bases and J by 1 base, with 5 bases between the two germline ends. Germline CDR1 reads SGHTA; CDR2 reads FQGTGA. DNA of the CDR3: TGTGCCAGCAGCTTAGACCCGAACACTGAAGCTTTCTTT. Translated, it gives CASSLDPNTEAFF.

The chain recombines TRBV9 with TRBJ1-3; 7 nucleotides align to TRBD1. In germline, CDR1 is SGDLS, CDR2 YYNGEE. With 3 bases clipped from V and 2 bases from J, the junction kept 5 bases outside the gene matches. The CDR3 consists of 15 residues. Written as DNA, the CDR3 is TGTGCCAGCAGCGCGACCGGGACAGCTGGAAACACCATATATTTT. It is translated as CASSATGTAGNTIYF.

The chain combines TRBV5-1 with TRBJ1-4, with TRBD1 as a possible D gene (5 bases). Per germline, CDR1 SGHRS and CDR2 YFSETQ. The CDR3 is 14 residues long. The V and J ends lost 4 bases and 3 bases respectively, with 10 bases between them. Written as DNA, the CDR3 is TGCGCCAGCAGCCAGGGACGCTCTAATGAAAAACTGTTTTTT. Encoded protein: CASSQGRSNEKLFF.